This T cell receptor (beta chain) was captured in a study of blood T cell repertoires in COVID-19. The germline V and J ends were trimmed by 5 bases and 4 bases, with 17 bases remaining between them. The CDR3 is 15 amino acids. Germline CDR1 is MNHEY and CDR2 is SVGAGI. This clone has a single count. Produced via immunoSEQ multiplex PCR; TCRdb's table is partial and in-frame only. The top ten hold more than 0.7% of the sample, which has around 210,000 clones, about nine tenths seen once. The origin of this receptor is a woman between 70 and 85 years old with acute or convalescent COVID-19. Sequencing was performed on peripheral blood. The chain links TRBV6-5 to TRBJ1-2, with TRBD1 as a possible D gene (6 bases). Here the CDR3 reads CASSSRTGTPYGYTF. Written as DNA, the CDR3 is TGTGCCAGCAGTAGTCGTACCGGGACACCCTATGGCTACACCTTC.